This T cell receptor (beta chain) is drawn from a study of cytomegalovirus exposure and HLA in healthy donors. Study-level background: Most donors, 70% to 85% of a few hundred genotyped, fell in the Caucasian-associated ancestry cluster. Findings and caveats of the study: A later analysis, which compared TCR beta chains of equal frequency, found the HLA-associated ones more clonally expanded. Presence/absence analyses took donor sequencing depth as roughly uniform. Association of a missense DCLRE1C variant with TCR beta V- and J-gene trimming was reported in a later analysis.

Concerning this clone: No antigen is known for it.

The study ran its PCR with 60 Vbeta and 13 Jbeta primers. Sequencing used immunoSEQ multiplex PCR; TCRdb keeps in-frame clones, though not all of them. The sample carries about 82,000 clones, about two thirds recorded once. This TCR came from a woman aged 45-65 years in good health and CMV-seropositive. What was sequenced was PBMCs.

CDR3 in amino acids: CASRSSREGTQYF. In nucleotides, the CDR3 is TGTGCCAGCAGGTCCTCAAGAGAGGGTACGCAGTATTTT. V usage is TRBV11-2 and J usage is TRBJ2-3, with a tentative D call TRBD2 (5 bases). Trimming shortened V by 6 bases and J by 8 bases, and 15 bases separated the two germline ends. The germline V gene encodes CDR1 SGHAT and CDR2 FQNNGV. The CDR3 length is 13 residues.